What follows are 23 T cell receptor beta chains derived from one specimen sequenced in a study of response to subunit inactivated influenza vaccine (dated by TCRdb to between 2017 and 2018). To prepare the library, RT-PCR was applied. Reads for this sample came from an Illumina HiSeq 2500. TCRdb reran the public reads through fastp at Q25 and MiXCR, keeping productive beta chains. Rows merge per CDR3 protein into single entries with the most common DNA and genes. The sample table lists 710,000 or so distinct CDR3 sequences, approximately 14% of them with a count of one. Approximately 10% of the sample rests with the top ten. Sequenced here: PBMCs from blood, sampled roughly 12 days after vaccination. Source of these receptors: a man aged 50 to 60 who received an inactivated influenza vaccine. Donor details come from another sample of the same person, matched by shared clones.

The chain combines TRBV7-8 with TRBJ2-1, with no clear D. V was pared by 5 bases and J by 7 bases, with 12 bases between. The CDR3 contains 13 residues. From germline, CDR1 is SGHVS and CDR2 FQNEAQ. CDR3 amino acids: CASSPRVGNEQFF. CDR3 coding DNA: TGTGCCAGCAGCCCCCGGGTGGGTAATGAGCAGTTCTTC.

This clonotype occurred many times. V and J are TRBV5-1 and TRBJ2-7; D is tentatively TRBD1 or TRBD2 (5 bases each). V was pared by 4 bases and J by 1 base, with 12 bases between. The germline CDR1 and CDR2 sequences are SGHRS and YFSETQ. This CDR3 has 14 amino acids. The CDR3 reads CASSPGPSSYEQYF. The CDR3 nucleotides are TGCGCCAGCAGCCCGGGGCCCTCTTCCTACGAGCAGTACTTC.

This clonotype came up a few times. CDR3 protein: CASSTRQADTQYF. CDR3 sequence (DNA): TGTGCCAGCAGCACGAGACAGGCAGATACGCAGTATTTT. This chain links TRBV7-2 with TRBJ2-3; possible D gene TRBD1, 6 bases. CDR3 length: 13 amino acids. V lost 5 bases and J 4 bases, leaving 10 bases between the germline ends. Germline-derived CDR1 and CDR2 are SGHTA and FQGNSA.

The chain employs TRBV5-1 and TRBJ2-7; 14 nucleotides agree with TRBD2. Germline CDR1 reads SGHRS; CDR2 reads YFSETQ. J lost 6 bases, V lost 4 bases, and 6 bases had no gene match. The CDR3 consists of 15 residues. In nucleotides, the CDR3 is TGCGCCAGCAGCGGGAGACTAGCGGGAGGGATCGAGCAGTACTTC. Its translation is CASSGRLAGGIEQYF.

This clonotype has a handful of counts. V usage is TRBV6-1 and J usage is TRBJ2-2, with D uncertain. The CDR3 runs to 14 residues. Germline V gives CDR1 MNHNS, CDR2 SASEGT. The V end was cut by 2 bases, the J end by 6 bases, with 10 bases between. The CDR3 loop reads CASSELNEAGELFF. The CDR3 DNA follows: TGTGCCAGCAGTGAACTGAATGAGGCCGGGGAGCTGTTTTTT.

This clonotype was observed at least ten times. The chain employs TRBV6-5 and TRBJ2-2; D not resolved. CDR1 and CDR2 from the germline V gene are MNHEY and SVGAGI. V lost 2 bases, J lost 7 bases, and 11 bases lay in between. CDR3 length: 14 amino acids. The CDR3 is CASSYPTPFGELFF. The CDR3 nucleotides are TGTGCCAGCAGTTACCCGACACCCTTCGGGGAGCTGTTTTTT.

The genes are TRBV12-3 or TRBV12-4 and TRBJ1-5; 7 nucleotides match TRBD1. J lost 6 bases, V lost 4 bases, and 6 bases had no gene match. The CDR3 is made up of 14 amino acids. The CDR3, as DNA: TGTGCCAGCAGTTCCGCGACAGGGTTTCAGCCCCAGCATTTT. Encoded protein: CASSSATGFQPQHF.

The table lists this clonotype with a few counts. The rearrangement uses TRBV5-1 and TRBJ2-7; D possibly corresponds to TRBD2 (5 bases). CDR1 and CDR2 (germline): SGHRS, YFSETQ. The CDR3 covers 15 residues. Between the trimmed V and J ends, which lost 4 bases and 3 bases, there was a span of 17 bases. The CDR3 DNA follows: TGCGCCAGCAGCGACCCCCAGCGGTGGGGCTACGAGCAGTACTTC. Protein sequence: CASSDPQRWGYEQYF.

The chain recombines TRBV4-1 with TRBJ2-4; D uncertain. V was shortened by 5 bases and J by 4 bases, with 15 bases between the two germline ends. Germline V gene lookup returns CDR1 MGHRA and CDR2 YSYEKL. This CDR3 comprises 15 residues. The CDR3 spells CASSTPGSGKNIQYF. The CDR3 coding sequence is TGCGCCAGCAGCACCCCCGGGTCCGGAAAAAACATTCAGTACTTC.

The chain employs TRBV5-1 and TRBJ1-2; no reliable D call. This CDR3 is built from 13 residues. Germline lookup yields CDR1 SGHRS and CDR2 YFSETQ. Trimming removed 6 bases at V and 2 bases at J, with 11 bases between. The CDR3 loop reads CASNPTGNYGYTF. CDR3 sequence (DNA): TGCGCCAGCAACCCGACGGGGAACTATGGCTACACCTTC.

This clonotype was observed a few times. CDR3 nucleotide sequence: TGTGCCAGCAGCCAAGGGGGGGTAAACAATGAGCAGTTCTTC. As protein: CASSQGGVNNEQFF. This chain links TRBV4-2 with TRBJ2-1; the D gene is possibly TRBD2 (6 bases). The ends were cut back, 1 base at V and 5 bases at J, with 9 bases in the middle. Germline-derived CDR1 and CDR2 are LGHNA and YNFKEQ. The CDR3 runs to 14 residues.

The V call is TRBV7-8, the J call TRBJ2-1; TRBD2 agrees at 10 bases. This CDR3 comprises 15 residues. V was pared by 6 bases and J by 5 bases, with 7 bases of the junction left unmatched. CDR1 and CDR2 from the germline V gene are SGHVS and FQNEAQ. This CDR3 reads CASRKSGRVNNEQFF. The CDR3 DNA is TGTGCCAGCAGAAAAAGCGGGAGGGTAAACAATGAGCAGTTCTTC.

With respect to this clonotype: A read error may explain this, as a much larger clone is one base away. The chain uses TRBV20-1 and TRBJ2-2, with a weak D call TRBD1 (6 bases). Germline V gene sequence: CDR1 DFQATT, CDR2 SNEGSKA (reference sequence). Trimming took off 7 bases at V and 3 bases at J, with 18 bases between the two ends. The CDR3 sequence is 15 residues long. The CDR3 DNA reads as TGCAGTGTGAAGCCCCAGGGGATAGACACCGGGGAGCTGTTTTTT. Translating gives CSVKPQGIDTGELFF.

DNA of the CDR3: TGCAGCGTTCATGGTGACTCCTACGAGCAGTACTTC. Translation gives CSVHGDSYEQYF. The V call is TRBV29-1, the J call TRBJ2-7; D unresolved. V was pared by 5 bases and J by 0 bases, with 8 bases between. The CDR3 totals 12 residues. Germline lookup yields CDR1 SQVTM and CDR2 ANQGSEA.

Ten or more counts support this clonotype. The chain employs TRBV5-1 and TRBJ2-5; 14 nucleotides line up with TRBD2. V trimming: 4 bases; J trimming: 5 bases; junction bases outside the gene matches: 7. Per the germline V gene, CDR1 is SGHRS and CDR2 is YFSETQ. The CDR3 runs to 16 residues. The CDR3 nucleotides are TGCGCCAGCAGCATTGGGACTAGCGGGGGCTGGGAGACCCAGTACTTC. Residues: CASSIGTSGGWETQYF.

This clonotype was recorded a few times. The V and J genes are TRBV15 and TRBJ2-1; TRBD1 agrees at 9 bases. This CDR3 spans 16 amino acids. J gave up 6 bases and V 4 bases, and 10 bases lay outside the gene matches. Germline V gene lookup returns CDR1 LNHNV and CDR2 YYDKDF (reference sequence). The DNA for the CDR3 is TGTGCCACCAGCACCCCGAAGGGACAGGGAATCAATGAGCAGTTCTTC. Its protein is CATSTPKGQGINEQFF.

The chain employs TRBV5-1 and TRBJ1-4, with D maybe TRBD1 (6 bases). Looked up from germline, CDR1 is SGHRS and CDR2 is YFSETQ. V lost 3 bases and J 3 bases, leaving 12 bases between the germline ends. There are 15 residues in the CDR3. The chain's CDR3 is CASSWGRSANEKLFF. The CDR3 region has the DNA TGCGCCAGCAGCTGGGGGCGGTCTGCTAATGAAAAACTGTTTTTT.

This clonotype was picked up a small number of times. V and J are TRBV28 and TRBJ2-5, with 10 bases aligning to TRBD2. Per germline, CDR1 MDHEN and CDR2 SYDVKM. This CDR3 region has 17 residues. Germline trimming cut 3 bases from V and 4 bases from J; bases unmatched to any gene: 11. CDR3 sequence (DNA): TGTGCCAGCAGTTTGCCAAACGGGACTAGCGATGGAGAGACCCAGTACTTC. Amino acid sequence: CASSLPNGTSDGETQYF.

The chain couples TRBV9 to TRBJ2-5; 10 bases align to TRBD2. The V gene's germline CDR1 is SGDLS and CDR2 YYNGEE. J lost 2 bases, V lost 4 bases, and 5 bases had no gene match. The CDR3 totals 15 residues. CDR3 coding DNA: TGTGCCAGCAGCCAAAAAGCGGGAGGGCAAGAGACCCAGTACTTC. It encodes CASSQKAGGQETQYF.

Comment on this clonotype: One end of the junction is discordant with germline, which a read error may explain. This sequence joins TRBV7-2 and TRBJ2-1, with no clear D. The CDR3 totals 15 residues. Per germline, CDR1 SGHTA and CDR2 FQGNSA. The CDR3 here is CPSSPLVLRYNEQFF. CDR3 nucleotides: TGTCCCAGCAGCCCTCTAGTGCTTAGGTACAATGAGCAGTTCTTC.

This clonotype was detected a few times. The CDR3 DNA reads as TGTGCCAGCAGTTGGCCAACCGGGACGGATGACACCGGGGAGCTGTTTTTT. Protein sequence: CASSWPTGTDDTGELFF. The chain joins TRBV6-5 to TRBJ2-2, with D perhaps TRBD1 or TRBD2 (5 bases each). CDR3 size: 17 residues. V lost 4 bases, J lost 3 bases, and 18 bases lay in between. CDR1 is MNHEY and CDR2 is SVGAGI in the germline V gene.

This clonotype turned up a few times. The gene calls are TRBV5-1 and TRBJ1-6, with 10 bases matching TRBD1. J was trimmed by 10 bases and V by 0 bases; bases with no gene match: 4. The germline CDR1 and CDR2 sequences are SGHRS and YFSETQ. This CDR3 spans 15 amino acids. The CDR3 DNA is TGCGCCAGCAGCTTGGCCGGGACAGGGGAATCACCCCTCCACTTT. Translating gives CASSLAGTGESPLHF.

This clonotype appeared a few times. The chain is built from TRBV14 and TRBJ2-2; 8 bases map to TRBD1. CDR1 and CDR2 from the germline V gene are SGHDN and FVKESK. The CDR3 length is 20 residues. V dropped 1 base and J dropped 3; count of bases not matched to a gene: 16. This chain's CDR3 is CASSQGLAGGHGVHTGELFF. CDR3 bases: TGTGCCAGCAGCCAAGGTCTCGCAGGGGGCCATGGTGTCCACACCGGGGAGCTGTTTTTT.